Listed here are 30 T cell receptor beta chains from one sample, sequenced in a study of T cells in women clearing cervical HPV infection (dated by TCRdb to the late 2010s). Libraries were built with the immunoSEQ multiplex PCR assay. TCRdb took this table from immuneACCESS and kept in-frame rearrangements with V and J called. Such tables lack part of the clones; where checked against another copy, unresolved V genes explain under half of the gap, and the rest is unexplained. The sample table includes roughly 20,000 clones. The leading ten clones occupy around 5.2% of the sample. Sequencing used blood buffy coat. These receptors came from a woman aged 18-70 years with a cervical HPV16 infection that either progressed to CIN3+ or cleared (not recorded which).

Worth noting for this clone: The read ends 3 residues before the CDR3 terminus; that terminus is restored from the germline J gene. This rearrangement joins TRBV6-2 or TRBV6-3 to TRBJ2-1; D may be TRBD1 (5 bases). Trimming shortened V by 6 bases and J by 6 bases, and 9 bases separated the two germline ends. Germline CDR1 is MNHEY and CDR2 is SVGEGT. The CDR3 has 12 residues. CDR3 DNA (partial): TGTGCCAGCAGCGCAGACAGCAATGAG. Translated, it gives CASSADSNE. The CDR3 in its entirety is CASSADSNEQFF.

Points on this clone: The sequence runs out 3 residues before the end of the CDR3; the remainder is reconstructed from the germline J gene. The chain is built from TRBV20-1 and TRBJ1-1; TRBD1 agrees at 7 bases. With V trimmed by 5 bases and J by 3 bases, 9 bases remained unmatched. The CDR3 runs 14 residues. The germline V gene has CDR1 DFQATT and CDR2 SNEGSKA (reference sequence). Incomplete CDR3 DNA: TGCAGTGCTTATTCGACAGGGTGGTACACTGAA. Its translation is CSAYSTGWYTE. The whole CDR3 sequence is CSAYSTGWYTEAFF.

As concerns this clone: The CDR3 end lies 3 residues beyond the end of the read and is filled in from the germline J gene. This rearrangement joins TRBV12-3 or TRBV12-4 to TRBJ1-3; TRBD1 matches at 8 bases. V trimming: 8 bases; J trimming: 2 bases; junction bases outside the gene matches: 8. CDR3 length equals 15 residues. CDR3 bases read: TGTGCCAGCGGCCCCCACAGGGGGGCTGGAAACACC. This gives the protein CASGPHRGAGNT. The CDR3 in its entirety is CASGPHRGAGNTIYF.

Notes on this clone: The CDR3 end falls 3 residues outside the read, so it is completed with the germline J gene. This rearrangement joins TRBV29-1 to TRBJ1-1; tentatively, D is TRBD1 (5 bases). The germline CDR1 and CDR2 sequences are SQVTM and ANQGSEA. CDR3 length: 13 residues. Trimming took off 3 bases at V and 4 bases at J, with 12 bases between the two ends. The covered CDR3 bases are TGCAGCGTTGATACAGGAACGGGCACTGAA. Translation gives CSVDTGTGTE. The CDR3, in full, reads CSVDTGTGTEAFF.

On this clone: With the read ending 3 residues before the CDR3 end, the germline J gene is used to fill in that end. The chain recombines TRBV4-2 with TRBJ2-3; 10 bases fit TRBD2. This CDR3 comprises 19 residues. CDR1 is LGHNA and CDR2 is YNFKEQ in the germline V gene. V dropped 3 bases and J dropped 0; count of bases not matched to a gene: 12. The chain's CDR3 is CASSHKPGLALSSTDTQYF. The CDR3 bases that were read are TGTGCCAGCAGCCATAAGCCGGGACTAGCGTTATCTAGCACAGATACG.

Worth noting for this clone: The read finishes 3 residues shy of the CDR3 end, and the germline J gene is used to complete it. The chain carries TRBV7-3 and TRBJ2-1, with D perhaps TRBD1 or TRBD2 (6 bases each). The CDR3 loop spans 14 amino acids. Trimming shortened V by 5 bases and J by 7 bases, and 15 bases separated the two germline ends. Germline V gene data show CDR1 as SGHTA and CDR2 as FQGTGA. The CDR3 region is CASSQGGGTNEQFF. CDR3 DNA (partial): TGTGCCAGCAGCCAAGGGGGAGGTACGAATGAG.

To note about this clone: The read ends 3 residues before the CDR3 terminus; that terminus is restored from the germline J gene. The chain has TRBV29-1 and TRBJ1-5, with D hard to call. The CDR3 loop spans 13 amino acids. The V gene's germline CDR1 is SQVTM and CDR2 ANQGSEA. V was clipped by 4 bases and J by 3 bases, with 10 bases between them. The CDR3: CSVGEQHNQPQHF. Partial CDR3 DNA: TGCAGCGTTGGAGAACAGCACAATCAGCCC.

Details on this clone: The CDR3 extends 3 residues past the end of the read, so its final part is completed from the germline J gene. The chain joins TRBV6-2 or TRBV6-3 to TRBJ2-5; TRBD1 might be the D (6 bases). Per the germline V gene, CDR1 is MNHEY and CDR2 is SVGEGT. V was pared by 6 bases and J by 5 bases, with 10 bases between. CDR3 size: 12 residues. The CDR3 DNA, read in part, is TGTGCCAGCAGCCTAACAGGGGAGACC. It specifies CASSLTGET. The entire CDR3 reads CASSLTGETQYF.

On this clone itself: The CDR3 end falls 3 residues outside the read, so it is completed with the germline J gene. Other DNA sequences in this sample translate to the same CDR3. This chain uses TRBV18 with TRBJ1-1; no firm D call. Between the trimmed V and J ends, which lost 2 bases and 5 bases, there was a span of 18 bases. The CDR3 runs 16 residues. Germline V gene lookup returns CDR1 KGHSH and CDR2 LQKENI. The CDR3: CASSPIKASGNTEAFF. The CDR3 bases that were read are TGTGCCAGCTCACCAATTAAGGCATCGGGGAATACTGAA.

In the case of this clone: With the read ending 3 residues before the CDR3 end, the germline J gene is used to fill in that end. The genes are TRBV11-2 and TRBJ1-6; unclear D gene. Per germline, CDR1 SGHAT and CDR2 FQNNGV. The CDR3 runs to 15 residues. V was cut by 0 bases and J by 10 bases, with 13 bases left in between. This CDR3 reads CASSLEPSPVSPLHF. CDR3 DNA, as far as it was read: TGTGCCAGCAGCTTAGAGCCGTCGCCGGTCTCACCC.

A word on this clone: Read data end 3 residues before the CDR3 end; the end is taken from the germline J gene. The chain is built from TRBV2 and TRBJ2-2; perhaps TRBD1 as D (5 bases). The CDR3 consists of 15 residues. Germline V gene data show CDR1 as SNHLY and CDR2 as FYNNEI. Incomplete CDR3 DNA: TGTGCCAGCACATTGGGGTTCTCTGGGGCCAACGTG. Encoded protein: CASTLGFSGANV. The full CDR3 is CASTLGFSGANVLFF.

This chain's CDR3 is CASRSVKGHFSYEQYF. Partial CDR3 DNA: TGTGCCAGCAGGTCCGTTAAGGGACACTTCTCCTACGAG. The chain recombines TRBV27 with TRBJ2-7; D is possibly TRBD1 (6 bases). The read comes to an end 3 residues before the CDR3 does, leaving the germline J gene to fill in the end. Germline V gene lookup returns CDR1 MNHEY and CDR2 SMNVEV (reference sequence). There are 16 residues in the CDR3. V lost 6 bases to trimming and J lost 0 bases, with 18 bases between them.

Details on this clone: The read terminates 3 residues ahead of where the CDR3 ends, so the germline J gene completes it. This rearrangement joins TRBV7-6 to TRBJ1-1; 7 nucleotides agree with TRBD1. CDR3 length: 14 amino acids. Looked up from germline, CDR1 is SGHVS and CDR2 is FNYEAQ. CDR3: CASSTRRQGGQAFF. The CDR3 DNA, read in part, is TGTGCCAGCAGCACCCGCCGACAGGGCGGTCAA.

Concerning this clone itself: Read sequence stops 3 residues before the CDR3 end, and the germline J gene provides the missing end. The chain joins TRBV19 to TRBJ2-7; perhaps TRBD1 as D (6 bases). The CDR3 length is 13 residues. Trimming stripped 7 bases from V and 2 bases from J, with 12 bases between. CDR1 is LNHDA and CDR2 is SQIVND in the germline V gene (reference sequence). This chain's CDR3 is CASILGGPYEQYF. The part of the CDR3 DNA that was read is TGTGCCAGTATCCTTGGGGGCCCCTACGAG.

To note about this clone: The read comes to an end 3 residues before the CDR3 does, leaving the germline J gene to fill in the end. The chain has TRBV5-1 and TRBJ2-5; 11 nucleotides align to TRBD2. The V gene's germline CDR1 is SGHRS and CDR2 YFSETQ. The CDR3 has 14 amino acids. The V gene end was trimmed by 0 bases and the J gene end by 5 bases; junction bases not matched to a gene: 0. CDR3 protein: CASSLGLAGETQYF. The DNA read from the CDR3 is TGCGCCAGCAGCTTGGGACTAGCGGGGGAGACC.

The CDR3 is CASKVDNSYNEQFF. CDR3 DNA (partial): TGTGCCAGCAAGGTCGACAACTCCTACAATGAG. This sequence joins TRBV2 and TRBJ2-1; D not certain. The read falls 3 residues short of the CDR3 end, and the missing part is taken from the germline J gene. Per the germline V gene, CDR1 is SNHLY and CDR2 is FYNNEI. The CDR3 contains 14 residues. Trimming stripped 7 bases from V and 0 bases from J, with 10 bases between.

On this clone itself: The missing CDR3 end, 3 residues past where the read stops, is filled in from the germline J gene. The chain employs TRBV16 and TRBJ2-7; 8 positions match TRBD2. This CDR3 has 13 amino acids. V lost 6 bases and J lost 5; bases outside the gene matches: 6. Germline CDR1 and CDR2: KGHSY and FQNENV. CDR3 amino acids: CASSAAGVDEQYF. The part of the CDR3 DNA that was read is TGTGCCAGCAGTGCAGCGGGGGTTGACGAG.

About this clone: The CDR3 extends 3 residues past the end of the read, so its final part is completed from the germline J gene. J is TRBJ2-5 and V is TRBV5-1, with D maybe TRBD2 (7 bases). The germline V gene has CDR1 SGHRS and CDR2 YFSETQ. V was clipped by 0 bases and J by 2 bases, with 14 bases between them. CDR3 length equals 16 residues. The chain's CDR3 is CASSLGGGSSQETQYF. CDR3 DNA (partial): TGCGCCAGCAGCTTGGGGGGGGGCTCAAGTCAAGAGACC.

On this clone: A read error may produce the germline difference seen at one junction end. The missing CDR3 end, 3 residues past where the read stops, is filled in from the germline J gene. The chain joins TRBV4-2 to TRBJ1-6; 9 nucleotides align to TRBD1. The CDR3 has 18 amino acids. Germline CDR1 reads LGHNA; CDR2 reads YNFKEQ. CDR3 DNA, as far as it was read: TGCGCCAGCAGCCAAGATCCATGGACGACAGGGGGGTCGGCACCC. Protein product: CASSQDPWTTGGSAP. The whole CDR3 is CASSQDPWTTGGSAPLHF.

The DNA read from the CDR3 is TGTGCCAGCAGCTTAACAGGGTCTGGAGGTGATGAA. It codes for CASSLTGSGGDE. The whole CDR3 is CASSLTGSGGDEAFF. The chain has TRBV7-9 and TRBJ1-1, with D possibly TRBD1 on 6 matching bases. The DNA ends 3 residues before the CDR3 does, and the rest of the CDR3 is filled in from the germline J gene. The germline V gene has CDR1 SEHNR and CDR2 FQNEAQ (reference sequence). Trimming took off 2 bases at V and 7 bases at J, with 17 bases between the two ends. The CDR3 has 15 residues.

As concerns this clone: The CDR3 end lies 3 residues beyond the end of the read and is filled in from the germline J gene. The V call is TRBV7-3, the J call TRBJ2-3; D is undetermined. Trimming stripped 5 bases from V and 2 bases from J, with 11 bases between. CDR1 SGHTA and CDR2 FQGTGA come from the germline V gene. The CDR3 spans 14 residues. The CDR3 region is CASSAQFLTDTQYF. CDR3 DNA, as far as it was read: TGTGCCAGCAGCGCTCAGTTCCTCACAGATACG. Supplemented by reference TRBV7-3 and TRBJ2-3, the full variable domain reads GAGVSQTPSNKVTEKGKYVELRCDPISGHTALYWYRQSLGQGPEFLIYFQGTGAADDSGLPNDRFFAVRPEGSVSTLKIQRTERGDSAVYLCASSAQFLTDTQYFGPGTRLTVL.

As regards this clone: The read halts 3 residues ahead of the CDR3 end, with the missing end drawn from the germline J gene. The chain couples TRBV6-1 to TRBJ1-5, with D tentatively TRBD1 (5 bases). The V gene lost 3 bases and the J gene lost 2 bases, with 11 bases spanning the gap. CDR1 MNHNS and CDR2 SASEGT come from the germline V gene. The CDR3 sequence is 15 residues long. Incomplete CDR3 DNA: TGTGCCAGCAGTGATGCAGGGTGGGGCAATCAGCCC. This translates into CASSDAGWGNQP. The full CDR3 reads CASSDAGWGNQPQHF.

Measured by frequency, this clone is medium-sized. The read ends 3 residues early relative to the CDR3; the germline J gene fills the gap. The genes are TRBV11-2 and TRBJ2-1; tentatively, D is TRBD2 (6 bases). V was trimmed by 8 bases and J by 7 bases, leaving 15 bases between them. Per the germline V gene, CDR1 is SGHAT and CDR2 is FQNNGV. The CDR3 runs 13 residues. The DNA read from the CDR3 is TGTGCCAGCGGGGCCTCACGGGGGAATGAG. This sequence encodes CASGASRGNE. The full CDR3 sequence reads CASGASRGNEQFF. Full variable domain (outside the CDR3, taken from reference TRBV11-2 and TRBJ2-1): EAGVAQSPRYKIIEKRQSVAFWCNPISGHATLYWYQQILGQGPKLLIQFQNNGVVDDSQLPKDRFSAERLKGVDSTLKIQPAKLEDSAVYLCASGASRGNEQFFGPGTRLTVL.

CDR3 region: CASSQADSHNQPQHF. The CDR3 bases that were read are TGTGCCAGCAGCCAAGCGGACAGCCACAATCAGCCC. The chain couples TRBV6-2 or TRBV6-3 to TRBJ1-5; maybe TRBD1 (6 bases). Sequencing ends 3 residues short of the CDR3 end; the germline J gene provides the rest. There are 15 residues in the CDR3. Germline V lookup: CDR1 MNHEY, CDR2 SVGEGT. V was shortened by 6 bases and J by 3 bases, with 15 bases between the two germline ends.

For this clone: Read data end 3 residues before the CDR3 end; the end is taken from the germline J gene. The chain combines TRBV7-2 with TRBJ1-4; D is perhaps TRBD1 (5 bases). CDR1 and CDR2 from the germline V gene are SGHTA and FQGNSA. The CDR3 totals 15 residues. The CDR3 spells CASSRLGSGANVLFF. CDR3 DNA (partial): TGTGCCAGCAGCCGACTGGGCTCTGGGGCCAACGTA.

Worth noting for this clone: Read sequence stops 3 residues before the CDR3 end, and the germline J gene provides the missing end. Other nucleotide sequences from this sample produce the same CDR3. This sequence joins TRBV7-9 and TRBJ1-3, with D maybe TRBD1 (6 bases). V lost 5 bases and J 6 bases, leaving 14 bases between the germline ends. Germline V gives CDR1 SEHNR, CDR2 FQNEAQ (reference sequence). The CDR3 is 14 amino acids. The DNA read from the CDR3 is TGTGCCAGCAGCACCTCAGGGGCGGAAAACACC. Protein: CASSTSGAENT. The CDR3 in its entirety is CASSTSGAENTIYF. Full variable domain (remainder filled in from reference TRBV7-9 and TRBJ1-3): DTGVSQNPRHKITKRGQNVTFRCDPISEHNRLYWYRQTLGQGPEFLTYFQNEAQLEKSRLLSDRFSAERPKGSFSTLEIQRTEQGDSAMYLCASSTSGAENTIYFGEGSWLTVV.

A word on this clone: The read ends 3 residues early relative to the CDR3; the germline J gene fills the gap. The V call is TRBV18, the J call TRBJ2-4; 10 bases match TRBD1. Germline assignment: CDR1 KGHSH and CDR2 LQKENI. CDR3 length: 17 amino acids. This chain's CDR3 is CASSPYGEETGGYGQYF. Partial CDR3 DNA: TGTGCCAGCTCACCATACGGGGAGGAGACAGGGGGCTATGGT.

For this clone: The read halts 3 residues ahead of the CDR3 end, with the missing end drawn from the germline J gene. This chain links TRBV18 with TRBJ1-2, with TRBD1 identical over 8 bases. This CDR3 comprises 13 residues. V trimming: 6 bases; J trimming: 7 bases; junction bases outside the gene matches: 7. Germline V gene lookup returns CDR1 KGHSH and CDR2 LQKENI. The CDR3 reads CASSEDRVRGYTF. The CDR3 bases that were read are TGTGCCAGCTCCGAGGACAGGGTGCGTGGC.

About this clone: The CDR3 end lies 3 residues beyond the end of the read and is filled in from the germline J gene. The chain links TRBV2 to TRBJ1-5; D remains unclear. Trimming cost V 5 bases and J 2 bases, with 4 bases left between them. The CDR3 has 12 amino acids. In germline, CDR1 is SNHLY, CDR2 FYNNEI. CDR3 DNA, as far as it was read: TGTGCCAGCAGTCCTGGCAATCAGCCC. Its translation is CASSPGNQP. The whole CDR3 protein reads CASSPGNQPQHF.

On this clone itself: The read terminates 3 residues ahead of where the CDR3 ends, so the germline J gene completes it. This rearrangement joins TRBV5-1 to TRBJ1-6; 8 positions agree with TRBD1. The CDR3 is 15 amino acids. The V gene end was trimmed by 3 bases and the J gene end by 9 bases; junction bases not matched to a gene: 8. Germline values: CDR1 SGHRS, CDR2 YFSETQ. CDR3 sequence reads: CASSSDREQGSPLHF. The CDR3 DNA, read in part, is TGCGCCAGCAGCTCGGACAGGGAACAAGGTTCACCC.